This T cell receptor beta chain was sequenced during a study of response to subunit inactivated influenza vaccine. TCRdb used MiXCR to reprocess the RT-PCR reads, holding one entry per CDR3 protein. The sample carries around 520,000 distinct CDR3 sequences, approximately 10% recorded once. The CDR3 length is 16 residues. Germline loops: CDR1 SGHTA, CDR2 FQGNSA. Trimming at V came to 2 bases and at J to 3 bases, leaving 6 bases not matched to a gene. This clonotype has just a few counts. J is TRBJ2-7 and V is TRBV7-2; 11 nucleotides agree with TRBD2. The clonotype comes from a man aged 50 to 59 who received an inactivated influenza vaccine. Material: PBMCs from blood, obtained on the day of vaccination. CDR3 loop: CASSLRTSGLGYEQYF. CDR3 coding DNA: TGTGCCAGCAGCTTAAGGACTAGCGGGCTTGGCTACGAGCAGTACTTC.